This T cell receptor beta chain was obtained from a study of OX40 agonist ivuxolimab in advanced cancers. Study summary: A male proportion of 70% to 90% was recorded, with mean age 60 years and range roughly 23 to 79. Overall study findings and caveats: Antigen targets of the expanded peripheral T cells went undetermined. Patients with a partial response at 0.1-3.0 mg/kg had among the lowest clonal expansion. At 0.1 to 3.0 mg/kg and by week 6, clonal expansion occurred in CD4+ and CD8+ blood T cells.

Libraries were prepared by immunoSEQ multiplex PCR; TCRdb keeps only in-frame clonotypes and omits some of them. The sample holds 110,000 or so clones, about 91% seen once. This CDR3 contains 15 residues. Per the germline V gene, CDR1 is SGHRS and CDR2 is YFSETQ. V was trimmed by 4 bases and J by 7 bases, leaving 20 bases between them. Remarks on this clone: Its specificity is unknown.

Sequenced here: CD4+ or CD8+ T cells sorted from blood, sampled in a trial of the OX40 agonist ivuxolimab. V and J are TRBV5-1 and TRBJ1-1, with D perhaps TRBD1 (6 bases). This TCR came from an adult with an advanced solid tumor such as melanoma, head and neck, liver or kidney cancer. The CDR3 sequence is CASSPRGGGSGEAFF. CDR3 in DNA: TGCGCCAGCAGCCCACGGGGGGGCGGTTCGGGTGAAGCTTTCTTT.